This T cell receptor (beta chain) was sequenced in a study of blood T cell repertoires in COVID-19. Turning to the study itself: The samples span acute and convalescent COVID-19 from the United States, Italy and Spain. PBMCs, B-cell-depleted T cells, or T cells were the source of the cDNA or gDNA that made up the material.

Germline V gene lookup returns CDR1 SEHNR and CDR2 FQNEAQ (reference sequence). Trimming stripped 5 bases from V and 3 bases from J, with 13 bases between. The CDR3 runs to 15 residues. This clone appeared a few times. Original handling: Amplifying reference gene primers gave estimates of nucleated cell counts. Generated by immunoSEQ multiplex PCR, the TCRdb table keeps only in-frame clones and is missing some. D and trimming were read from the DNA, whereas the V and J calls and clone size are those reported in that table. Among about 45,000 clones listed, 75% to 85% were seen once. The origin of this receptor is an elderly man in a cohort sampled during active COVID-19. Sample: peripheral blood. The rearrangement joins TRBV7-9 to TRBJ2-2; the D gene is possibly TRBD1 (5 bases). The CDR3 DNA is TGTGCCAGCAGCAGAAGTGGCAGGGACACCGGGGAGCTGTTTTTT. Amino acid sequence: CASSRSGRDTGELFF.